Listed here are 14 T cell receptor beta chains from one sample, sequenced in a study of Ad26.COV2.S vaccination and SARS-CoV-2 variants. This table comes from immunoSEQ multiplex PCR, and its TCRdb copy is limited to in-frame clones, with some not included. The sample carries hundreds of thousands of clones, 85% to 90% recorded once. As to treatment: roughly 19 received Ad26.COV2.S at low or high dose, single or two shots; a few received placebo; per-sample allocation not given. Specimens were obtained on day 63 following the first vaccine or placebo injection. The specimen comprised peripheral blood, sampled in a trial of Ad26.COV2.S vaccine versus placebo. The receptors stem from a person between 18 and 59 years old who received the Ad26.COV2.S COVID-19 vaccine or a placebo.

V is TRBV7-9 and J is TRBJ2-1; D tentatively fits TRBD1 or TRBD2 (5 bases each). Trimming stripped 4 bases from V and 12 bases from J, with 16 bases between. This CDR3 has 13 residues. Germline V gene sequence: CDR1 SEHNR, CDR2 FQNEAQ (reference sequence). The CDR3 region has the DNA TGTGCCAGCAGCTCCGAGGGGCTTAGGTGGCAGTTCTTC. Translation gives CASSSEGLRWQFF.

The rearrangement joins TRBV5-4 to TRBJ2-3, with 9 bases matching TRBD2. Trimming took 1 base from V and 1 from J; bases not matched to a gene: 1. This CDR3 region has 15 residues. CDR1 is SGHNT, CDR2 YYREEE, per germline (reference sequence). Written as DNA, the CDR3 is TGTGCCAGCAGCTTGAGCGGGGGGCGCACAGATACGCAGTATTTT. Protein: CASSLSGGRTDTQYF.

V is TRBV5-5 and J is TRBJ2-3; the D is unclear. Looked up from germline, CDR1 is SGHKS and CDR2 is YYEKEE (reference sequence). This CDR3 is built from 12 residues. Trimming shortened V by 0 bases and J by 6 bases, and 5 bases separated the two germline ends. CDR3 amino acids: CASSLGADTQYF. The CDR3, as DNA: TGTGCCAGCAGCTTGGGGGCGGATACGCAGTATTTT.

The V and J genes are TRBV10-3 and TRBJ2-1; D perhaps matches TRBD2 (6 bases). Germline CDR1 reads ENHRY; CDR2 reads SYGVKD. V lost 0 bases, J lost 0 bases, and 15 bases lay in between. This CDR3 has 18 residues. The CDR3 DNA reads as TGTGCCATCAGTGAGTCTCCTAGGGGTAGCGGCTCCTACAATGAGCAGTTCTTC. Its protein product is CAISESPRGSGSYNEQFF.

J is TRBJ2-4 and V is TRBV19; tentative D call: TRBD1 (5 bases). V was cut by 6 bases and J by 10 bases, with 13 bases left in between. This CDR3 has 12 residues. CDR1 is LNHDA and CDR2 is SQIVND in the germline V gene (reference sequence). CDR3 sequence: CASSQGPQIQYF. CDR3 DNA sequence: TGTGCCAGTAGCCAGGGCCCTCAAATTCAGTACTTC.

The chain employs TRBV29-1 and TRBJ1-2, with a possible D match to TRBD1 (5 bases). Per the germline V gene, CDR1 is SQVTM and CDR2 is ANQGSEA. This CDR3 has 15 residues. Trimming cost V 0 bases and J 5 bases, with 16 bases left between them. The CDR3 protein is CSVEDPGTGSYGYTF. Written as DNA, the CDR3 is TGCAGCGTTGAAGATCCCGGGACTGGGAGTTATGGCTACACCTTC.

The J gene is TRBJ2-7, the V gene TRBV4-1; 9 bases map to TRBD2. The germline CDR1 and CDR2 sequences are MGHRA and YSYEKL. V was clipped by 4 bases and J by 4 bases; unmatched bases: 14. The CDR3 consists of 17 residues. CDR3 region: CASSREVSGGPDYEQYF. In DNA, the CDR3 is TGCGCCAGCAGCCGAGAGGTTAGCGGGGGTCCTGATTACGAGCAGTACTTC.

This clone was picked up many times. J is TRBJ1-5 and V is TRBV5-5, with D perhaps matching TRBD1 (5 bases). CDR1 and CDR2 (germline): SGHKS, YYEKEE (reference sequence). This CDR3 contains 13 residues. The V and J ends lost 4 bases and 3 bases respectively, with 8 bases between them. The CDR3 sequence is CASSAGLNQPQHF. The CDR3 DNA follows: TGTGCCAGCAGCGCAGGGCTCAATCAGCCCCAGCATTTT.

The rearrangement links TRBV2 to TRBJ2-1, with no clear D. Between the trimmed V and J ends, which lost 6 bases and 4 bases, there was a span of 10 bases. This CDR3 region has 13 residues. Germline V lookup: CDR1 SNHLY, CDR2 FYNNEI. CDR3 DNA: TGTGCCAGCAGGGAGCGCCTATACAATGAGCAGTTCTTC. Translating gives CASRERLYNEQFF. Filled out from reference TRBV2 and TRBJ2-1, the complete variable domain reads EPEVTQTPSHQVTQMGQEVILRCVPISNHLYFYWYRQILGQKVEFLVSFYNNEISEKSEIFDDQFSVERPDGSNFTLKIRSTKLEDSAMYFCASRERLYNEQFFGPGTRLTVL.

This chain connects TRBV7-3 to TRBJ2-2; 7 bases map to TRBD1. The J segment lost 3 bases and the V segment lost 1 base, leaving 14 bases of the junction unmatched. This CDR3 has 19 amino acids. CDR1 and CDR2 from the germline V gene are SGHTA and FQGTGA. The CDR3 region is CASSLRVLGDSADTGELFF. CDR3 DNA: TGTGCCAGCAGCTTAAGAGTTCTGGGGGACAGTGCAGACACCGGGGAGCTGTTTTTT.

J is TRBJ1-2 and V is TRBV5-1; 7 bases align to TRBD1. V gave up 4 bases and J gave up 4 bases; unmatched junction bases: 19. Germline CDR1 SGHRS, CDR2 YFSETQ. The CDR3 sequence is 18 residues long. In DNA form, the CDR3 reads TGCGCCAGCAGCGGTGTCCCCCCTGGACAGGACAGATCCTATGGCTACACCTTC. Translated, it gives CASSGVPPGQDRSYGYTF.

This clone appeared a few times. The chain has TRBV6-5 and TRBJ1-6; no firm D call. Trimming took off 6 bases at V and 8 bases at J, with 11 bases between the two ends. This CDR3 spans 13 amino acids. Germline CDR1 MNHEY, CDR2 SVGAGI. CDR3 nucleotides: TGTGCCAGCAGGACCTTGGATGATTCACCCCTCCACTTT. Its protein product is CASRTLDDSPLHF.

This clone was detected once. The chain uses TRBV21-1 and TRBJ2-2; the D call of TRBD2 is as the table states it, not checked on the DNA. TRBV21-1 is a pseudogene. This CDR3 comprises 16 residues. CDR3 protein: CASSKGSHSNTGELFF. For the CDR3, the DNA is TGTGCCAGCAGCAAAGGGAGCCACTCCAACACCGGGGAGCTGTTTTTT.

V and J are TRBV29-1 and TRBJ1-2, with D uncertain. The V and J ends lost 3 bases and 2 bases respectively, with 16 bases between them. CDR3 length: 15 amino acids. Looked up from germline, CDR1 is SQVTM and CDR2 is ANQGSEA. The DNA for the CDR3 is TGCAGCGTTGATCCCCACAGTCAGGTCAACTATGGCTACACCTTC. Translated, it gives CSVDPHSQVNYGYTF.